The rows below give T cell receptor delta chains drawn from one sample of a study of Vδ1+ human thymocytes. TCRdb called clones anew from the multiplex PCR reads with CATT. The sample records roughly 50,000 delta-chain clones, approximately 15% being singletons. Sequenced sample: Vdelta1+ gamma-delta thymocytes from the thymus. These TCRs come from a boy younger than two who had congenital heart surgery. Both conserved end residues are part of each CDR3. The D gene is left open where the match is weak. Clone size appears in some rows only: once, few, many, or a class for an expanded clone.

J gene	V gene	D gene	clone size	CDR3 protein	CDR3 DNA
TRDJ1	TRDV1	TRDD3	-	CALGEGWGIRYTDKLIF	TGTGCTCTTGGGGAAGGCTGGGGGATACGGTACACCGATAAACTCATCTTT
TRDJ1	TRDV1	TRDD3	-	CALGELAYWGIQACDKLIF	TGTGCTCTTGGGGAACTAGCGTACTGGGGGATACAGGCATGCGATAAACTCATCTTT
TRDJ1	TRAV29/DV5	TRDD3	-	CAASPLVLGDMYTDKLIF	TGTGCAGCAAGCCCTCTTGTACTGGGGGACATGTACACCGATAAACTCATCTTT
TRDJ1	TRDV1	TRDD3	few	CALGELPGGYANKLIF	TGTGCTCTTGGGGAACTGCCTGGGGGATACGCTAATAAACTCATCTTT
TRDJ1	TRDV1	-	few	CALGDPLPRWGIDTDKLIF	TGTGCTCTTGGGGACCCCCTTCCTAGATGGGGGATTGACACCGATAAACTCATCTTT
TRDJ1	TRDV1	TRDD3	-	CALGDHLPYRVLGASYTDKLIF	TGTGCTCTTGGGGATCATCTTCCGTACCGCGTACTGGGGGCCTCGTACACCGATAAACTCATCTTT
TRDJ1	TRDV2	-	-	CACDRLPPSYCRTDKLIF	TGTGCCTGTGATCGTCTCCCTCCATCGTACTGTCGCACCGATAAACTCATCTTT
TRDJ1	TRDV1	-	-	CALGETQAGDSKLIF	TGTGCTCTTGGGGAAACTCAGGCTGGGGACTCTAAACTCATCTTT
TRDJ1	TRDV1	-	few	CALGELVFYLRYLIRAKLIF	TGTGCTCTTGGGGAACTAGTGTTCTACCTGAGATACCTAATTCGCGCAAAACTCATCTTT
TRDJ1	TRDV1	TRDD3	-	CALGDGRYRTVLGVSGKLIF	TGTGCTCTTGGGGACGGCCGCTACCGGACAGTACTGGGGGTCTCCGGTAAACTCATCTTT
TRDJ1	TRDV1	TRDD3	few	CALGERKDFFWGIRMDGCLRYTDKLIF	TGTGCTCTTGGGGAAAGGAAGGACTTCTTCTGGGGGATACGCATGGATGGATGTTTACGGTACACCGATAAACTCATCTTT
TRDJ1	TRDV3	TRDD3	many	CAHYWGISDKLIF	TGTGCCCATTACTGGGGGATATCCGATAAACTCATCTTT
TRDJ1	TRDV1	TRDD3	-	CALVTTWGIAYTDKLIF	TGTGCTCTTGTTACAACCTGGGGGATAGCGTACACCGATAAACTCATCTTT
TRDJ1	TRDV1	-	-	CALFGDHPLGALTDKLIF	TGTGCTCTCTTTGGCGATCACCCCCTGGGAGCGCTCACCGATAAACTCATCTTT
TRDJ1	TRDV1	TRDD3	-	CALGEPNFPTLIAWGDTVTDKLIF	TGTGCTCTTGGGGAGCCTAATTTTCCTACGCTAATTGCCTGGGGGGATACGGTCACCGATAAACTCATCTTT
TRDJ1	TRDV1	TRDD3	-	CALGLSYWGIPTYTDKLIF	TGTGCTCTTGGATTAAGTTACTGGGGGATACCCACTTACACCGATAAACTCATCTTT
TRDJ1	TRDV1	-	few	CALGELRTGDQNWRLIF	TGTGCTCTTGGGGAACTACGTACAGGGGATCAAAACTGGAGACTCATCTTT
TRDJ1	TRDV1	-	few	CALGTPGDRYTDKLIF	TGTGCTCTTGGGACGCCTGGGGATCGGTACACCGATAAACTCATCTTT
TRDJ1	TRDV1	TRDD3	-	CALDLPYGVLGDNPRELIF	TGTGCTCTCGATCTGCCCTACGGGGTACTGGGGGATAATCCGAGGGAACTCATCTTT
TRDJ1	TRDV1	TRDD2	-	CALGEIRASYHYWITDKLIF	TGTGCTCTTGGGGAAATCCGGGCTTCCTACCACTACTGGATCACCGATAAACTCATCTTT